A single sample is the source of the 8 T cell receptor beta chains below, sequenced in a study of blood T cell repertoires in COVID-19. Clones were read by immunoSEQ multiplex PCR, and TCRdb kept only the in-frame ones, dropping some. The top ten hold over 2% of the sample, which has over 200,000 clones, around 89% seen once. Specimen: PBMCs or T cells enriched from blood (not recorded which). Source of these receptors: a middle-aged woman with acute COVID-19.

As concerns this clone: One junction end disagrees with the germline gene, perhaps due to a read error. The genes are TRBV7-8 and TRBJ2-1; 16 bases line up with TRBD2. This CDR3 region has 15 residues. Germline V CDR1 and CDR2: SGHVS, FQNEAQ. CDR3 in amino acids: CASSLEGTSGGAWIF. The DNA of the CDR3 is TGTGCCAGCAGCTTAGAAGGGACTAGCGGGGGGGCTTGGATCTTC. Complete variable domain (other parts from reference TRBV7-8 and TRBJ2-1): GAGVSQSPRYKVAKRGQDVALRCDPISGHVSLFWYQQALGQGPEFLTYFQNEAQLDKSGLPSDRFFAERPEGSVSTLKIQRTQQEDSAVYLCASSLEGTSGGAWIFGPGTRLTVL.

The chain couples TRBV7-9 to TRBJ1-3; 7 bases line up with TRBD1. Germline CDR1 SEHNR, CDR2 FQNEAQ (reference sequence). V lost 3 bases to trimming and J lost 2 bases; unmatched junction nucleotides: 4. This CDR3 contains 15 residues. Here the CDR3 DNA reads TGTGCCAGCAGCTTCCAGGGGGGAGCTGGAAACACCATATATTTT. It translates to CASSFQGGAGNTIYF.

The J gene is TRBJ1-6, the V gene TRBV7-2; D ambiguous. CDR1 is SGHTA, CDR2 FQGNSA, per germline. The CDR3 runs 14 residues. Between the trimmed V and J ends, which lost 2 bases and 7 bases, there was a span of 9 bases. DNA of the CDR3: TGTGCCAGCAGCTTATTGCAGGAAAATTCACCCCTCCACTTT. Amino acids: CASSLLQENSPLHF.

The chain uses TRBV3-1 (or the pseudogene TRBV3-2) and TRBJ2-1; TRBD2 aligns across 10 bases. The CDR3 is made up of 17 amino acids. The junction had 11 bases not matched to a gene; V was cut back by 3 bases and J by 6 bases. Per the germline V gene, CDR1 is LGHDT and CDR2 is YNNKEL (reference sequence). The CDR3 DNA follows: TGTGCCAGCAGCCAGGTTGTCTGGAGCGGGAGGGCCAATGAGCAGTTCTTC. Its protein product is CASSQVVWSGRANEQFF.

CDR3: CASSPQGQGGNQPQHF. The CDR3 bases are TGTGCCAGCAGCCCTCAGGGACAGGGGGGCAATCAGCCCCAGCATTTT. The V call is TRBV6-2 or TRBV6-3, the J call TRBJ1-5; 11 nucleotides line up with TRBD1. Germline CDR1 MNHEY, CDR2 SVGEGT. V dropped 6 bases and J dropped 2; count of bases not matched to a gene: 6. The CDR3 extends over 16 amino acids.

The rearrangement joins TRBV10-3 to TRBJ1-1; no clear D. Per the germline V gene, CDR1 is ENHRY and CDR2 is SYGVKD. This CDR3 is 16 amino acids long. V gave up 4 bases and J gave up 0 bases, with 15 bases separating them. Here the CDR3 DNA reads TGTGCCATCAGTGTCAGTTGGCGGCAGTTGAACACTGAAGCTTTCTTT. Its translation is CAISVSWRQLNTEAFF.

The V and J genes are TRBV2 and TRBJ1-1; D is perhaps TRBD1 (5 bases). The V end lost 5 bases, the J end lost 5 bases, and 12 bases lay between the germline ends. The V gene's germline CDR1 is SNHLY and CDR2 FYNNEI. This CDR3 is built from 13 residues. The CDR3 region is CASSLQGSTEAFF. In DNA form, the CDR3 reads TGTGCCAGCAGTTTGCAGGGATCAACTGAAGCTTTCTTT.

This chain links TRBV15 with TRBJ2-5, with TRBD2 identical over 8 bases. Germline values: CDR1 LNHNV, CDR2 YYDKDF (reference sequence). CDR3 length: 19 amino acids. J lost 2 bases, V lost 1 base, and 15 bases had no gene match. CDR3 bases: TGTGCCACCAGCAGAGCGGGTTCTAGCGGGCGACCTTTGCAAGAGACCCAGTACTTC. The encoded protein is CATSRAGSSGRPLQETQYF.